This T cell receptor (beta chain) derives from a study of blood T cell repertoires in COVID-19. Across the whole study: Acute-phase and convalescent COVID-19 samples originated in the United States, Italy and Spain.

The method was immunoSEQ multiplex PCR; TCRdb's version includes in-frame clones alone and lacks a portion of them. The sample carries around 230,000 clones, approximately 86% recorded once. V shed 6 bases and J 6 bases; nucleotides not matched to a gene: 7. The CDR3 sequence is 13 residues long. Germline V CDR1 and CDR2: MNHEY, SVGAGI. This TCR derives from a man in his sixties who had recovered from COVID-19. The V gene is TRBV6-5, the J gene TRBJ1-1, with TRBD1 identical over 7 bases. Material: peripheral blood. The CDR3 spells CASRRTGVAEAFF. Here the CDR3 DNA reads TGTGCCAGCAGACGAACAGGGGTCGCTGAAGCTTTCTTT.